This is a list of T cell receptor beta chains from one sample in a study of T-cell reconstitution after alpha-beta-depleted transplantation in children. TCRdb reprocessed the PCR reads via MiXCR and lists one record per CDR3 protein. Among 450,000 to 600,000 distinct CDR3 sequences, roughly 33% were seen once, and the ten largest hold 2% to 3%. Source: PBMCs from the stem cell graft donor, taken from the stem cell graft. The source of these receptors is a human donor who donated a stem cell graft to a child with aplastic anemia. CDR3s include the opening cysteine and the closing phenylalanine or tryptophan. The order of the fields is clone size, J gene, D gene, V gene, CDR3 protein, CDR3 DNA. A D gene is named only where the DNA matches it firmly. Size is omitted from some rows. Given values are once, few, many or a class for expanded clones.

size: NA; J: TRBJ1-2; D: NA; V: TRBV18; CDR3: CASSANRRGEGYTF; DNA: TGTGCCAGCTCAGCCAACCGGCGAGGAGAAGGCTACACCTTC
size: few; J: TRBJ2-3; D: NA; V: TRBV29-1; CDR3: CSAVTSTDTQYF; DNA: TGCAGCGCAGTGACTAGCACAGATACGCAGTATTTT
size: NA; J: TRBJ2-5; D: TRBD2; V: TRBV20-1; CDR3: CSAPKLAGVETQYF; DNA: TGCAGTGCCCCTAAACTAGCGGGAGTGGAGACCCAGTACTTC
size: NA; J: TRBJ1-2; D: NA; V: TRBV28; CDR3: CASSLRVDTYYGYTF; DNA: TGTGCCAGCAGTTTACGGGTGGATACATACTATGGCTACACCTTC
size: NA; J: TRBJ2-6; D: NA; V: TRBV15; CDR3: CATSRGPGTSGANVLTF; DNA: TGTGCCACCAGCAGAGGTCCAGGAACCTCTGGGGCCAACGTCCTGACTTTC
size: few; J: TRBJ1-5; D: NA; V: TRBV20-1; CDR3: CSARDSGNQPQHF; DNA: TGCAGTGCTAGAGATTCGGGTAATCAGCCCCAGCATTTT
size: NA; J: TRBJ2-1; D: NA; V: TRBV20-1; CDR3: CSASIRGGQFF; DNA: TGCAGTGCTAGTATTCGAGGGGGGCAGTTCTTC
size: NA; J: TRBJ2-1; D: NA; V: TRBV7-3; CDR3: CASSFRDNTNEQFF; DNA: TGTGCCAGCAGCTTCCGAGACAATACCAATGAGCAGTTCTTC
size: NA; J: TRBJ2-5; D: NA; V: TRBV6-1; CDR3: CASSEEGGLFWSQYF; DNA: TGTGCCAGCAGTGAAGAAGGGGGACTATTCTGGTCCCAGTACTTC
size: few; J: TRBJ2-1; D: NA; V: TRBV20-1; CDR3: CSARGPGLWSAQFF; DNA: TGCAGTGCTAGGGGTCCGGGACTCTGGAGTGCGCAGTTCTTC
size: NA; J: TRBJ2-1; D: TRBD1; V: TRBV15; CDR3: CATGNRGNEQFF; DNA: TGTGCCACCGGGAACAGGGGCAATGAGCAGTTCTTC
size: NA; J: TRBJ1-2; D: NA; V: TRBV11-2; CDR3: CASSLNSFLYGYTF; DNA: TGTGCCAGCAGCTTAAACAGCTTCCTCTATGGCTACACCTTC
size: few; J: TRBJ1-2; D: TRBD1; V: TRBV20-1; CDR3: CTMGQGTFLGYTF; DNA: TGCACTATGGGACAGGGGACGTTCCTTGGCTACACCTTC
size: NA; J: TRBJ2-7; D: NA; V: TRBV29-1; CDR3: CSVDEQYF; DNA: TGCAGCGTTGACGAGCAGTACTTC
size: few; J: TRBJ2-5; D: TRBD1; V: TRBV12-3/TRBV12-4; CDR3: CASSLTGAKTQYF; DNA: TGTGCCAGCAGTCTTACAGGGGCGAAGACCCAGTACTTC
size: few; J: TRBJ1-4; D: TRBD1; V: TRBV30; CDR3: CALDRGNEKLFF; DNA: TGTGCCTTGGACAGGGGAAATGAAAAACTGTTTTTT
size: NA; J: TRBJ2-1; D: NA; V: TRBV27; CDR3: CASGRIDNEQFF; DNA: TGTGCCAGCGGTCGTATTGACAATGAGCAGTTCTTC
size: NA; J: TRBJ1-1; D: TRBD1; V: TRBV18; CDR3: CASSTQGDTEAFF; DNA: TGTGCCAGCTCAACACAGGGGGACACTGAAGCTTTCTTT
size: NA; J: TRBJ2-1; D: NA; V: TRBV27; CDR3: CASRTLWDEQFF; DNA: TGTGCCAGTAGGACACTATGGGATGAGCAGTTCTTC
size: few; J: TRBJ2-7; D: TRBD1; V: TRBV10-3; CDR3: CAITTQGDAYEQYF; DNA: TGTGCCATCACCACGCAGGGGGACGCCTACGAGCAGTACTTC
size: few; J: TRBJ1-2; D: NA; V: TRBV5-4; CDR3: CASSLPDNYGYTF; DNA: TGTGCCAGCAGTCTACCCGATAACTATGGCTACACCTTC
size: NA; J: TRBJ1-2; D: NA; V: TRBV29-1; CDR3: CSVGEGDRKGGYTF; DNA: TGCAGCGTTGGAGAAGGGGACCGCAAAGGGGGCTACACCTTC
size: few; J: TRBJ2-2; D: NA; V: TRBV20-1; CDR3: CSARVLSGTGELFF; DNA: TGCAGTGCTAGAGTTCTTAGCGGCACCGGGGAGCTGTTTTTT
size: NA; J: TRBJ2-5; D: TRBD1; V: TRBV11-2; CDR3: CASSAWTGAALNYQETQYF; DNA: TGTGCCAGCAGCGCGTGGACAGGGGCCGCGTTAAACTATCAAGAGACCCAGTACTTC
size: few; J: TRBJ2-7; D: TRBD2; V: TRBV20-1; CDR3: CSAPLAGYSYEQYF; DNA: TGCAGTGCGCCCCTAGCGGGGTACTCCTACGAGCAGTACTTC
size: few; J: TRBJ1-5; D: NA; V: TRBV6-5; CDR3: CASSYSGGGNQPQHF; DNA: TGTGCCAGCAGTTACTCTGGCGGGGGGAATCAGCCCCAGCATTTT
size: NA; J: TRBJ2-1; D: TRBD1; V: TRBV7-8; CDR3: CASSYGQGLANEQFF; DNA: TGTGCCAGCAGCTACGGACAGGGCCTTGCCAATGAGCAGTTCTTC
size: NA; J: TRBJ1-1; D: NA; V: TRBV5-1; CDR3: CASSPDSNSEAFF; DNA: TGCGCCAGCAGCCCGGACAGTAACTCTGAAGCTTTCTTT
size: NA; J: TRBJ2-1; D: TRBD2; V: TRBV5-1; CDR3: CASLKREGPYNEQFF; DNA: TGCGCCAGCCTTAAGCGGGAGGGGCCCTACAATGAGCAGTTCTTC
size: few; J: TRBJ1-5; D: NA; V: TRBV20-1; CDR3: CSARPSSATQHF; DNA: TGCAGTGCTAGGCCCTCGTCGGCAACCCAGCATTTT
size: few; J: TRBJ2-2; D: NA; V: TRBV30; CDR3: CAWSVLATVTGELFF; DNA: TGTGCCTGGAGTGTGCTAGCGACCGTCACCGGGGAGCTGTTTTTT
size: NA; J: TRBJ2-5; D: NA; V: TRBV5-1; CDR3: CASSFSGAGGQETQYF; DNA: TGCGCCAGCAGCTTCTCAGGGGCTGGTGGGCAAGAGACCCAGTACTTC
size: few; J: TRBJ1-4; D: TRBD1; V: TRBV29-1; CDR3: CSARPGGGNEKLFF; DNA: TGCAGCGCGCGACCAGGGGGTGGGAATGAAAAACTGTTTTTT
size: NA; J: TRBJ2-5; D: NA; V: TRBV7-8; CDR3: CASSLVVRGETQYF; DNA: TGTGCCAGCAGCTTAGTCGTCCGCGGAGAGACCCAGTACTTC
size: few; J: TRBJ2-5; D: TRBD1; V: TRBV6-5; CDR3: CASSYGTGAEETQYF; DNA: TGTGCCAGCAGTTACGGGACAGGAGCCGAAGAGACCCAGTACTTC
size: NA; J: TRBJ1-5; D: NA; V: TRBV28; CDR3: CASSFRAGYSNQPQHF; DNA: TGTGCCAGCAGTTTCAGGGCGGGTTATAGCAATCAGCCCCAGCATTTT
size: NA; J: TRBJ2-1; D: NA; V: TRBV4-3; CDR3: CASSQDRIHEQFF; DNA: TGCGCCAGCAGCCAAGATAGGATCCATGAGCAGTTCTTC
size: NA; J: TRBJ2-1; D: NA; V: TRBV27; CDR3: CASSLSTLANEQFF; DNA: TGTGCCAGCAGTTTATCCACTCTGGCCAATGAGCAGTTCTTC
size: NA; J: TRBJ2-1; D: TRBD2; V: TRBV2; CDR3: CASNGRGRDGNEQFF; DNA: TGTGCCAGCAATGGGCGCGGGAGAGATGGCAATGAGCAGTTCTTC
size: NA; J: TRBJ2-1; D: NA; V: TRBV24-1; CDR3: CATSEPGPGGGEQFF; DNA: TGTGCCACCAGTGAACCGGGCCCAGGAGGGGGTGAGCAGTTCTTC
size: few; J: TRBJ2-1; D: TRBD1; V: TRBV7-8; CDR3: CASSFEGGGSRNEQFF; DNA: TGTGCCAGCAGCTTTGAAGGGGGCGGCTCGAGGAATGAGCAGTTCTTC
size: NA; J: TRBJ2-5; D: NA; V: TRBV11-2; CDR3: CASSLGAGIAGETQYF; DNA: TGTGCCAGCAGCTTAGGGGCAGGGATTGCGGGGGAGACCCAGTACTTC
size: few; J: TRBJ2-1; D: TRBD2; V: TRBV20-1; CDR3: CSARELAGGHEQFF; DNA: TGCAGTGCTAGAGAGCTAGCGGGAGGGCATGAGCAGTTCTTC
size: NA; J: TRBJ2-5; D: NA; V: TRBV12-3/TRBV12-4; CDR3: CASSDRGRETQYF; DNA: TGTGCCAGCAGTGATCGGGGGAGAGAGACCCAGTACTTC
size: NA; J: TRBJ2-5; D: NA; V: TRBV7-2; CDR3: CASSLILAGETQYF; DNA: TGTGCCAGCAGCTTAATATTAGCCGGGGAGACCCAGTACTTC
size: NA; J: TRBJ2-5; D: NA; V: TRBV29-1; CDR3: CSVEWPRVQETQYF; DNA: TGCAGCGTTGAATGGCCGAGGGTACAAGAGACCCAGTACTTC